The 22 T cell receptor beta chains below were found in one sample sequenced in a study of blood T cell repertoires in COVID-19. Method: immunoSEQ multiplex PCR; TCRdb's copy keeps in-frame clones and lacks some. The sample consists of about 280,000 clones, roughly 85% of them appearing once. Sequenced sample: PBMCs or T cells enriched from blood (not recorded which). Receptors originate from a man aged 40-49 years who had been exposed to COVID-19.

The CDR3 nucleotides are TGTGCCAGCTCGGCGGGACAGGGAAGCGGCTACACCTTC. The encoded protein is CASSAGQGSGYTF. V gene TRBV18 combines with J gene TRBJ1-2, with 9 bases aligning to TRBD1. With V trimmed by 6 bases and J by 8 bases, 7 bases remained unmatched. CDR3 length: 13 amino acids. Germline values: CDR1 KGHSH, CDR2 LQKENI.

DNA of the CDR3: TGTGCCAGCATTCACGGGCAGGGGGCCTATGGCTACACCTTC. It encodes CASIHGQGAYGYTF. The chain employs TRBV6-6 and TRBJ1-2; 8 bases fit TRBD1. Losses at the gene ends were 7 bases for V and 4 bases for J; bases not matched to a gene: 8. The CDR3 runs 14 residues. Germline values: CDR1 MNHNY, CDR2 SVGAGI (reference sequence).

V usage is TRBV7-7 and J usage is TRBJ2-3, with 12 nucleotides matching TRBD2. Germline CDR1 SSHAT, CDR2 FNYEAQ (reference sequence). The CDR3 contains 14 residues. The CDR3 is CATRTSGTTDTQYF. The CDR3 DNA reads as TGTGCTACAAGGACTAGCGGGACCACAGATACGCAGTATTTT.

V usage is TRBV9 and J usage is TRBJ2-2; D is ambiguous. The CDR3 runs to 12 residues. Germline loops: CDR1 SGDLS, CDR2 YYNGEE. The V and J ends lost 4 bases and 6 bases respectively, with 7 bases between them. For the CDR3, the DNA is TGTGCCAGCAGCCTTCTGTCCGGGGAGCTGTTTTTT. This gives the protein CASSLLSGELFF. Filled out from reference TRBV9 and TRBJ2-2, the complete variable domain reads DSGVTQTPKHLITATGQRVTLRCSPRSGDLSVYWYQQSLDQGLQFLIQYYNGEERAKGNILERFSAQQFPDLHSELNLSSLELGDSALYFCASSLLSGELFFGEGSRLTVL.

V gene TRBV6-4 combines with J gene TRBJ1-6; no definite D call. Germline-derived CDR1 and CDR2 are MRHNA and SNTAGT. V lost 0 bases to trimming and J lost 14 bases, with 8 bases between them. There are 12 residues in the CDR3. The CDR3 DNA sequence: TGTGCCAGCAGTGACTCGAACGGTTCCCTCCACTTT. Its protein is CASSDSNGSLHF.

To note about this clone: Distinct nucleotide sequences in the sample also encode this CDR3. The chain carries TRBV7-3 and TRBJ2-7; perhaps TRBD1 as D (6 bases). This CDR3 region has 15 residues. In germline, CDR1 is SGHTA, CDR2 FQGTGA. V was clipped by 2 bases and J by 2 bases, with 13 bases between them. CDR3 in DNA: TGTGCCAGCAGCTTATCGGGACAAGGAGCCTACGAGCAGTACTTC. Amino acids: CASSLSGQGAYEQYF.

The rearrangement uses TRBV5-4 and TRBJ2-5; unclear D gene. The V and J ends lost 2 bases and 5 bases respectively, with 10 bases between them. Germline values: CDR1 SGHNT, CDR2 YYREEE (reference sequence). CDR3 length: 13 amino acids. The CDR3 is CASSFSRVETQYF. CDR3 DNA: TGTGCCAGCAGCTTTTCCCGTGTTGAGACCCAGTACTTC.

This sequence joins TRBV18 and TRBJ2-5, with 8 bases matching TRBD2. The junction had 6 bases not matched to a gene; V was cut back by 1 base and J by 5 bases. This CDR3 is 15 amino acids long. The germline V gene encodes CDR1 KGHSH and CDR2 LQKENI. The CDR3 nucleotides read TGTGCCAGCTCACCACGGGGACTAGACGGGGAGACCCAGTACTTC. Protein product: CASSPRGLDGETQYF.

The chain employs TRBV10-3 and TRBJ1-1; perhaps TRBD1 as D (5 bases). Germline CDR1 reads ENHRY; CDR2 reads SYGVKD. V lost 4 bases, J lost 3 bases, and 12 bases lay in between. This CDR3 region has 14 residues. DNA for the CDR3: TGTGCCATCAGTGTCGAGGCGGGGGACACTGAAGCTTTCTTT. This gives the protein CAISVEAGDTEAFF.

This chain uses TRBV7-9 with TRBJ1-4; D not certain. V was shortened by 1 base and J by 5 bases, with 11 bases between the two germline ends. The germline V gene encodes CDR1 SEHNR and CDR2 FQNEAQ (reference sequence). This CDR3 has 15 residues. CDR3 DNA sequence: TGTGCCAGCAGCTTAGAAGGTCGGAGCAATGAAAAACTGTTTTTT. Its protein is CASSLEGRSNEKLFF.

V gene TRBV27 combines with J gene TRBJ2-5; 8 bases fit TRBD2. This CDR3 is built from 14 residues. The V gene end was trimmed by 6 bases and the J gene end by 4 bases; junction bases not matched to a gene: 7. Germline V CDR1 and CDR2: MNHEY, SMNVEV (reference sequence). The chain's CDR3 is CASRGEGTRETQYF. The DNA of the CDR3 is TGTGCCAGCAGGGGCGAGGGGACTAGAGAGACCCAGTACTTC.

This rearrangement joins TRBV7-8 to TRBJ2-7; D remains unclear. This CDR3 comprises 16 residues. The germline V gene has CDR1 SGHVS and CDR2 FQNEAQ. Trimming cost V 0 bases and J 4 bases, with 16 bases left between them. The CDR3 DNA follows: TGTGCCAGCAGCTTAGCGCTATCTGCACGACTTTACGAGCAGTACTTC. It is translated as CASSLALSARLYEQYF.

The gene calls are TRBV11-2 and TRBJ1-6; D is perhaps TRBD1 (5 bases). CDR1 and CDR2 from the germline V gene are SGHAT and FQNNGV. The V gene lost 0 bases and the J gene lost 9 bases, with 12 bases spanning the gap. The CDR3 covers 15 residues. CDR3: CASSLEVGRASPLHF. For the CDR3, the DNA is TGTGCCAGCAGCTTAGAAGTGGGGCGCGCTTCACCCCTCCACTTT.

J is TRBJ1-6 and V is TRBV30; D is unclear. This CDR3 spans 16 amino acids. The ends were cut back, 4 bases at V and 4 bases at J, with 17 bases in the middle. Germline V CDR1 and CDR2: GTSNPN, SVGIG (reference sequence). The CDR3 spells CAWTTTNSIYNSPLHF. The CDR3 DNA follows: TGTGCCTGGACTACTACCAATTCCATATATAATTCACCCCTCCACTTT.

There are many counts of this clone. This sequence joins TRBV11-3 and TRBJ2-3, with 12 bases identical to TRBD2. Germline V gene lookup returns CDR1 SGHNT and CDR2 YENEEA. J lost 6 bases, V lost 5 bases, and 12 bases had no gene match. The CDR3 has 17 amino acids. Written as DNA, the CDR3 is TGTGCCAGCAGCCTGACCGGACTAGCGGGATGGGCTGATACGCAGTATTTT. It codes for CASSLTGLAGWADTQYF.

The rearrangement links TRBV29-1 to TRBJ2-7; 15 bases align to TRBD2. This CDR3 has 14 amino acids. CDR1 and CDR2 from the germline V gene are SQVTM and ANQGSEA. The V segment lost 7 bases and the J segment 7 bases; nucleotides outside the gene matches: 8. CDR3 DNA: TGCAGCGGGAAAGGACTAGCGGGAGGGTTGGAGCAGTACTTC. Translation gives CSGKGLAGGLEQYF.

The chain recombines TRBV15 with TRBJ1-2; perhaps TRBD1 as D (5 bases). CDR1 and CDR2 from the germline V gene are LNHNV and YYDKDF (reference sequence). This CDR3 has 16 residues. V lost 1 base to trimming and J lost 4 bases, with 16 bases between them. The CDR3 spells CATSRVGSGGFYGYTF. The DNA of the CDR3 is TGTGCCACCAGCAGAGTAGGTAGCGGGGGATTCTATGGCTACACCTTC. Supplemented by reference TRBV15 and TRBJ1-2, the full variable domain reads DAMVIQNPRYQVTQFGKPVTLSCSQTLNHNVMYWYQQKSSQAPKLLFHYYDKDFNNEADTPDNFQSRRPNTSFCFLDIRSPGLGDTAMYLCATSRVGSGGFYGYTFGSGTRLTVV.

The rearrangement joins TRBV24-1 to TRBJ1-5; the D gene is possibly TRBD1 (6 bases). The V gene lost 3 bases and the J gene lost 5 bases, with 10 bases spanning the gap. Germline assignment: CDR1 KGHDR and CDR2 SFDVKD. There are 14 residues in the CDR3. The CDR3 loop is CATSDGGLDQPQHF. The CDR3 nucleotides are TGTGCCACCAGTGATGGGGGCCTTGATCAGCCCCAGCATTTT.

The gene calls are TRBV5-1 and TRBJ2-5; D is unresolved. With 5 bases removed from V and 5 bases from J, the gap between germline ends came to 19 bases. This CDR3 is 15 amino acids long. CDR1 is SGHRS, CDR2 YFSETQ, per germline. CDR3: CASRAQVNPSETQYF. The CDR3 nucleotides read TGCGCCAGCAGAGCCCAGGTAAACCCGTCCGAGACCCAGTACTTC.

This clone has a single count. The chain recombines TRBV7-9 with TRBJ1-2, with 7 bases aligning to TRBD1. This CDR3 is built from 16 residues. The trim removed 5 bases at V and 8 bases at J, leaving 17 bases unmatched. Germline CDR1 and CDR2: SEHNR and FQNEAQ (reference sequence). The CDR3 coding sequence is TGTGCCAGCAGCCCGATCGACGTAGGACAGGTCGGGGGCTACACCTTC. It specifies CASSPIDVGQVGGYTF.

The genes are TRBV6-1 and TRBJ2-7; 9 bases are shared with TRBD2. Germline CDR1 and CDR2: MNHNS and SASEGT. There are 20 residues in the CDR3. The V segment lost 2 bases and the J segment 3 bases; nucleotides outside the gene matches: 20. The CDR3 loop reads CASSEPNGETGGRVGYEQYF. The CDR3 nucleotides are TGTGCCAGCAGTGAACCGAATGGGGAGACTGGCGGGAGGGTAGGCTACGAGCAGTACTTC.

This chain links TRBV2 with TRBJ2-5; tentatively, D is TRBD1 (6 bases). CDR3 length: 13 amino acids. Trimming cost V 5 bases and J 8 bases, with 15 bases left between them. Germline-derived CDR1 and CDR2 are SNHLY and FYNNEI. CDR3 in amino acids: CASSPIPGATQYF. In DNA form, the CDR3 reads TGTGCCAGCAGTCCAATCCCAGGGGCTACCCAGTACTTC.